Listed here are 14 T cell receptor beta chains from one sample, sequenced in a study of shared clonotypes between healthy human individuals (dated by TCRdb to 2018 to 2020). For the CD8 naive samples, CD45RO-negative cells were positively selected for CCR7, yielding a CD45RA+CCR7+ population from which TemRA cells were excluded. The receptor library was made with the immunoSEQ multiplex PCR assay. What TCRdb holds here is the immuneACCESS table cut down to in-frame rearrangements. Part of the clones is not present; checked against another copy, under half of the missing clones reflect an unresolved V gene, and the others are unexplained. Recorded for this sample are some 2,000,000 clones; about 95% of them occurred a single time. The top ten constitute about 1.1% of the sample. Specimen: naive CD8+ T cells sorted from blood. This specimen's cell subset or site label, interpreted: CD45RA+CCR7+. The receptors were gathered from a man aged 18 to 29 in good health.

The rearrangement uses TRBV6-5 and TRBJ1-2, with 11 nucleotides matching TRBD1. Germline CDR1 MNHEY, CDR2 SVGAGI. This CDR3 spans 15 amino acids. V shed 4 bases and J 7 bases; nucleotides not matched to a gene: 8. The CDR3, as DNA: TGTGCCAGCAGTTCCGGGACAGGGGGAACAGGTGGCTACACCTTC. Protein: CASSSGTGGTGGYTF.

In the case of this clone: One base away lies a much larger clone, so this may be a sequencing read error. The same CDR3 can be traced to other DNA sequences in this sample. The chain combines TRBV19 with TRBJ2-7, with 11 nucleotides matching TRBD1. CDR1 and CDR2 (germline): LNHDA, SQIVND (reference sequence). Trimming took 9 bases from V and 3 from J; bases not matched to a gene: 7. This CDR3 has 14 amino acids. CDR3 in amino acids: CASSAGTGGYEQYF. The CDR3 DNA reads TGTGCCAGCAGCGCCGGGACAGGGGGCTACGAGCAGTACTTC.

Concerning this clone: The sample has other DNA sequences that encode this CDR3 too. The chain employs TRBV25-1 and TRBJ2-7; 10 positions match TRBD2. The CDR3 contains 15 residues. Trimming took 2 bases from V and 2 from J; bases not matched to a gene: 3. Germline CDR1 MGHDK, CDR2 SYGVNS. The CDR3 coding sequence is TGTGCCAGCAGTGAAGGGCTAGCGGGGGCCTACGAGCAGTACTTC. It encodes CASSEGLAGAYEQYF.

The rearrangement links TRBV6-5 to TRBJ1-6; the D is unclear. Per the germline V gene, CDR1 is MNHEY and CDR2 is SVGAGI. Trimming left V 0 bases short and J 7 bases short, with 4 bases between. The CDR3 extends over 13 amino acids. For the CDR3, the DNA is TGTGCCAGCAGTTACTCACAAAATTCACCCCTCCACTTT. Residues: CASSYSQNSPLHF.

This clone was observed a single time. V is TRBV6-5 and J is TRBJ1-1; D gene uncertain. This CDR3 spans 14 amino acids. CDR1 is MNHEY, CDR2 SVGAGI, per germline. V gave up 4 bases and J gave up 0 bases, with 9 bases separating them. The CDR3 here is CASSSTLMNTEAFF. The CDR3 coding sequence is TGTGCCAGCAGTTCCACACTCATGAACACTGAAGCTTTCTTT.

The V gene is TRBV14, the J gene TRBJ1-1; a weak D match, TRBD1 (5 bases). Germline-derived CDR1 and CDR2 are SGHDN and FVKESK. Trimming pared 0 bases from V and 0 bases from J, leaving 14 bases between. CDR3 length: 17 residues. CDR3 region: CASSQDWAGPMNTEAFF. The CDR3 nucleotides read TGTGCCAGCAGCCAAGACTGGGCAGGGCCGATGAACACTGAAGCTTTCTTT. The entire variable domain, with the rest obtained from reference TRBV14 and TRBJ1-1, is as follows: EAGVTQFPSHSVIEKGQTVTLRCDPISGHDNLYWYRRVMGKEIKFLLHFVKESKQDESGMPNNRFLAERTGGTYSTLKVQPAELEDSGVYFCASSQDWAGPMNTEAFFGQGTRLTVV.

This clone came up once. This chain joins TRBV9 and TRBJ2-3, with 9 bases fitting TRBD1. The CDR3 runs 18 residues. Looked up from germline, CDR1 is SGDLS and CDR2 is YYNGEE. V shed 3 bases, J shed 2 bases, and the junction held 13 bases outside the gene matches. As DNA, the CDR3 is TGTGCCAGCAGCGACCGGGACAGGGAAGTTCGGGCCACAGATACGCAGTATTTT. The encoded protein is CASSDRDREVRATDTQYF.

The chain employs TRBV19 and TRBJ2-3; D is possibly TRBD1 (5 bases). The V gene lost 5 bases and the J gene lost 3 bases, with 15 bases spanning the gap. The CDR3 is made up of 15 amino acids. The germline V gene has CDR1 LNHDA and CDR2 SQIVND (reference sequence). CDR3 nucleotides: TGTGCCAGTAGTGAAGACAGAATGGTTACAGATACGCAGTATTTT. It is translated as CASSEDRMVTDTQYF. The entire variable domain, with the rest obtained from reference TRBV19 and TRBJ2-3, is as follows: DGGITQSPKYLFRKEGQNVTLSCEQNLNHDAMYWYRQDPGQGLRLIYYSQIVNDFQKGDIAEGYSVSREKKESFPLTVTSAQKNPTAFYLCASSEDRMVTDTQYFGPGTRLTVL.

CDR3 in amino acids: CASSFSAGSSYEQYF. The CDR3 nucleotides read TGTGCCAGCAGTTTCTCAGCGGGTTCCTCCTACGAGCAGTACTTC. This chain connects TRBV27 to TRBJ2-7; the D gene is possibly TRBD2 (6 bases). The V end lost 3 bases, the J end lost 0 bases, and 12 bases lay between the germline ends. Germline V gives CDR1 MNHEY, CDR2 SMNVEV (reference sequence). The CDR3 runs to 15 residues.

A note on this clone: At the DNA level, this CDR3 is encoded by other sequences in the same sample as well. This chain links TRBV30 with TRBJ2-1; 7 bases map to TRBD2. Losses at the gene ends were 1 base for V and 1 base for J; bases not matched to a gene: 4. The CDR3 runs 15 residues. CDR1 and CDR2 from the germline V gene are GTSNPN and SVGIG (reference sequence). The CDR3 sequence: CAWSDGGSSYNEQFF. The CDR3, as DNA: TGTGCCTGGAGTGATGGCGGGAGTTCCTACAATGAGCAGTTCTTC.

V is TRBV7-9 and J is TRBJ2-7; D may be TRBD2 (6 bases). The V end lost 2 bases, the J end lost 4 bases, and 18 bases lay between the germline ends. The CDR3 sequence is 16 residues long. Germline V lookup: CDR1 SEHNR, CDR2 FQNEAQ (reference sequence). The CDR3 sequence: CASSLLAGGGSYEQYF. The CDR3 DNA is TGTGCCAGCAGCTTATTGGCTGGTGGGGGGAGTTACGAGCAGTACTTC.

The V call is TRBV15, the J call TRBJ2-2; the D call may be TRBD1 or TRBD2 (7 bases each). The V end lost 7 bases, the J end lost 1 base, and 13 bases lay between the germline ends. The germline CDR1 and CDR2 sequences are LNHNV and YYDKDF (reference sequence). The CDR3 covers 15 residues. The DNA for the CDR3 is TGTGCCACCACCGCAGGGGGGGAGAACACCGGGGAGCTGTTTTTT. It is translated as CATTAGGENTGELFF.

J is TRBJ2-4 and V is TRBV4-1; 7 nucleotides line up with TRBD1. This CDR3 has 15 amino acids. Unmatched junction bases numbered 4, after V lost 1 base and J lost 4 bases. Per germline, CDR1 MGHRA and CDR2 YSYEKL. This CDR3 reads CASSQGGTVKNIQYF. CDR3 DNA sequence: TGCGCCAGCAGCCAAGGAGGGACAGTAAAAAACATTCAGTACTTC.

This clone was picked up one time. The CDR3 here is CASSHLWGGKLGEQYF. The CDR3 DNA follows: TGCGCCAGCAGCCATCTTTGGGGGGGCAAGTTAGGCGAGCAGTACTTC. The rearrangement uses TRBV4-1 and TRBJ2-7; D perhaps matches TRBD2 (7 bases). The ends were cut back, 3 bases at V and 6 bases at J, with 21 bases in the middle. Germline V lookup: CDR1 MGHRA, CDR2 YSYEKL. This CDR3 has 16 amino acids.